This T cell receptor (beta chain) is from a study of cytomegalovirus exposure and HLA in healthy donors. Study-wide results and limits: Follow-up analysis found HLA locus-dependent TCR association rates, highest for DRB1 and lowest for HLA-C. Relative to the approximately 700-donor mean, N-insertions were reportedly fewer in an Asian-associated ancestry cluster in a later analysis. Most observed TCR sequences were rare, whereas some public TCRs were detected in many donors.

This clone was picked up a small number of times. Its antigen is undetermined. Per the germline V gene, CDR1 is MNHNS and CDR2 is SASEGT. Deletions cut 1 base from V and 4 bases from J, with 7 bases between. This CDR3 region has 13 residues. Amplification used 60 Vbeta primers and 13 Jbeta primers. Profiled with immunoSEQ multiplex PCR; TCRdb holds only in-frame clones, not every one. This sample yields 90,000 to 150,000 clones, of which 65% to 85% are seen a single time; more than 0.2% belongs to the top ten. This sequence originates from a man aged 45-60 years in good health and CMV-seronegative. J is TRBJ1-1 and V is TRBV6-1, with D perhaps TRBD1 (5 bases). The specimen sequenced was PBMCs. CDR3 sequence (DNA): TGTGCCAGCAGTGAAGGAAGGGGCACTGAAGCTTTCTTT. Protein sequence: CASSEGRGTEAFF.